The 26 T cell receptor beta chains below were found in one sample sequenced in a study of T cell repertoires in cytomegalovirus infection. Their recognized antigens are unknown. TCRdb fed the reads into MiXCR, producing one record per CDR3 protein. The sample contains fewer than 950,000 distinct CDR3 sequences, 32% of which appear only once. Sequenced here: cultured CD8+ T cells from PBMCs, sampled from culture after CMV antigen stimulation. These receptors all come from a human donor in good health (CMV status not recorded). Some clones in this sample may be carry-over from other donors' samples.

The chain uses TRBV7-9 and TRBJ2-1; weak D call: TRBD2 (5 bases). The CDR3 is 16 residues long. V was shortened by 5 bases and J by 0 bases, with 14 bases between the two germline ends. CDR1 and CDR2 (germline): SEHNR, FQNEAQ (reference sequence). The CDR3 protein is CASSPLEGRSYNEQFF. CDR3 in DNA: TGTGCCAGCAGCCCCCTCGAGGGTCGCTCCTACAATGAGCAGTTCTTC.

This chain uses TRBV4-1 with TRBJ1-6; tentatively, D is TRBD1 (6 bases). CDR1 is MGHRA and CDR2 is YSYEKL in the germline V gene. This CDR3 contains 17 residues. The V and J ends lost 0 bases and 2 bases respectively, with 11 bases between them. The CDR3 region is CASSQEGGLTYNSPLHF. In nucleotides, the CDR3 is TGCGCCAGCAGCCAAGAAGGGGGGTTGACCTATAATTCACCCCTCCACTTT.

The chain recombines TRBV6-6 with TRBJ1-3; D is perhaps TRBD1 (6 bases). The V gene lost 5 bases and the J gene lost 2 bases, with 13 bases spanning the gap. Germline CDR1 reads MNHNY; CDR2 reads SVGAGI (reference sequence). This CDR3 spans 15 amino acids. The CDR3 sequence is CASSAGGAPGNTIYF. For the CDR3, the DNA is TGTGCCAGCAGTGCCGGGGGGGCGCCTGGAAACACCATATATTTT.

The rearrangement joins TRBV7-6 to TRBJ1-1; D gene ambiguous. Trimming pared 5 bases from V and 7 bases from J, leaving 11 bases between. CDR1 and CDR2 (germline): SGHVS, FNYEAQ. The CDR3 spans 12 residues. CDR3: CASSPVAGEAFF. Here the CDR3 DNA reads TGTGCCAGCAGCCCCGTCGCCGGTGAAGCTTTCTTT. Together with reference TRBV7-6 and TRBJ1-1, the CDR3 gives the full variable domain: GAGVSQSPRYKVTKRGQDVALRCDPISGHVSLYWYRQALGQGPEFLTYFNYEAQQDKSGLPNDRFSAERPEGSISTLTIQRTEQRDSAMYRCASSPVAGEAFFGQGTRLTVV.

This clonotype was counted only a few times. The gene calls are TRBV24-1 and TRBJ2-5; D might be TRBD2 (6 bases). The germline V gene has CDR1 KGHDR and CDR2 SFDVKD. The CDR3 extends over 16 amino acids. V was shortened by 3 bases and J by 5 bases, with 18 bases between the two germline ends. CDR3 coding DNA: TGTGCCACCAGTGATGTCGCACGGGGGACGGAGGAGACCCAGTACTTC. The encoded protein is CATSDVARGTEETQYF.

Notes on this clonotype: Being one base from a much bigger clone, this may be a read error. The chain recombines TRBV7-6 with TRBJ2-7, with D perhaps matching TRBD1 (6 bases). The V gene's germline CDR1 is SGHVS and CDR2 FNYEAQ. This CDR3 is 15 amino acids long. V was pared by 5 bases and J by 2 bases, with 16 bases between. Here the CDR3 DNA reads TGTGCCAGCAGCCTCCCTGGGGGCCGTACCTACGAGCAGTACTTC. It translates to CASSLPGGRTYEQYF.

Comment on this clonotype: The junction differs from germline at one of its ends, possibly a read error. The chain joins TRBV5-5 to TRBJ2-1; TRBD1 might be the D (5 bases). The germline gives CDR1 SGHKS, CDR2 YYEKEE (reference sequence). This CDR3 is 15 amino acids long. CDR3: CVSIRDLGQNNEQFF. The CDR3 DNA reads TGTGTCAGCATCCGAGACCTCGGACAAAACAATGAGCAGTTCTTC. The complete variable domain, with remaining parts taken from reference TRBV5-5 and TRBJ2-1, reads DAGVTQSPTHLIKTRGQQVTLRCSPISGHKSVSWYQQVLGQGPQFIFQYYEKEERGRGNFPDRFSARQFPNYSSELNVNALLLGDSALYLCVSIRDLGQNNEQFFGPGTRLTVL.

The chain uses TRBV12-3 or TRBV12-4 and TRBJ1-6, with D hard to call. This CDR3 spans 14 amino acids. Between the trimmed V and J ends, which lost 6 bases and 2 bases, there was a span of 8 bases. The CDR3 spells CASRRDAYNSPLHF. The CDR3, as DNA: TGTGCCAGCAGACGGGATGCCTATAATTCACCCCTCCACTTT.

This rearrangement joins TRBV5-6 to TRBJ1-5, with D possibly being TRBD1 (5 bases). The CDR3 is made up of 14 amino acids. Germline V gene lookup returns CDR1 SGHDT and CDR2 YYEEEE. The V end was cut by 4 bases, the J end by 9 bases, with 17 bases between. The CDR3 DNA reads as TGTGCCAGCAGCATAGGGACCGGGGGTCCGCCCCAGCATTTT. Translated, it gives CASSIGTGGPPQHF.

The chain links TRBV7-6 to TRBJ2-1; D is undetermined. Per the germline V gene, CDR1 is SGHVS and CDR2 is FNYEAQ. The V gene lost 5 bases and the J gene lost 13 bases, with 18 bases spanning the gap. This CDR3 has 13 residues. The CDR3 bases are TGTGCCAGCAGCCCTCCCGGCTGGGAAGGACAGTTCTTC. Translation gives CASSPPGWEGQFF. The whole variable domain, filled in from reference TRBV7-6 and TRBJ2-1, reads GAGVSQSPRYKVTKRGQDVALRCDPISGHVSLYWYRQALGQGPEFLTYFNYEAQQDKSGLPNDRFSAERPEGSISTLTIQRTEQRDSAMYRCASSPPGWEGQFFGPGTRLTVL.

CDR3 sequence: CASSLVGQALTYEQYV. CDR3 bases: TGTGCCAGCAGCTTGGTTGGACAGGCCTTAACCTACGAGCAGTACGTC. The chain recombines TRBV5-6 with TRBJ2-7, with TRBD1 identical over 7 bases. Germline CDR1 and CDR2: SGHDT and YYEEEE. V dropped 0 bases and J dropped 2; count of bases not matched to a gene: 8. This CDR3 has 16 amino acids.

This clonotype showed up just a few times. The J gene is TRBJ2-2, the V gene TRBV12-3 or TRBV12-4; 8 bases fit TRBD1. The CDR3 loop spans 15 amino acids. V gave up 4 bases and J gave up 5 bases; unmatched junction bases: 6. DNA for the CDR3: TGTGCCAGCAGTTCGGACAGGGAACCTACCGGGGAGCTGTTTTTT. Residues: CASSSDREPTGELFF.

In the case of this clonotype: Without the conserved terminal phenylalanine or tryptophan, this CDR3 likely stems from a read error. The genes are TRBV28 and TRBJ1-1; D ambiguous. The germline V gene has CDR1 MDHEN and CDR2 SYDVKM. V lost 3 bases and J 1 base, leaving 9 bases between the germline ends. This CDR3 is built from 14 residues. This CDR3 is CASSFFEENTEAFS. In DNA form, the CDR3 reads TGTGCCAGCAGTTTTTTCGAGGAGAACACTGAAGCTTTCTCT.

This chain uses TRBV9 with TRBJ1-2; TRBD1 agrees at 7 bases. Unmatched junction bases numbered 2, after V lost 1 base and J lost 2 bases. CDR3 size: 14 residues. The V gene's germline CDR1 is SGDLS and CDR2 YYNGEE. CDR3 protein: CASSVLGGNYGYTF. The CDR3 DNA is TGTGCCAGCAGCGTATTAGGGGGCAACTATGGCTACACCTTC.

The V gene is TRBV5-1, the J gene TRBJ1-4; D remains unclear. The V and J ends lost 3 bases and 7 bases respectively, with 19 bases between them. Germline assignment: CDR1 SGHRS and CDR2 YFSETQ. The CDR3 runs 16 residues. The CDR3 nucleotides read TGCGCCAGCAGCTCCCGGACGGAGGCAGAAGGTGAAAAACTGTTTTTT. Translated: CASSSRTEAEGEKLFF.

This clonotype was seen a few times. CDR3 in DNA: TGCAGTGGAAACGGGTTTACCACTGAAGCTTTCTTT. This translates into CSGNGFTTEAFF. The chain links TRBV20-1 to TRBJ1-1; D is ambiguous. Per germline, CDR1 DFQATT and CDR2 SNEGSKA (reference sequence). This CDR3 has 12 amino acids. Trimming stripped 7 bases from V and 4 bases from J, with 13 bases between.

This clonotype was seen a few times. The chain carries TRBV10-1 and TRBJ1-1, with 7 bases fitting TRBD1. V was clipped by 0 bases and J by 0 bases; unmatched bases: 10. The germline gives CDR1 WNHNN, CDR2 SYGVQD (reference sequence). The CDR3 consists of 18 residues. The CDR3 region has the DNA TGCGCCAGCAGTGAGTCGATGACAGGGAGTATCATGAACACTGAAGCTTTCTTT. It codes for CASSESMTGSIMNTEAFF.

The V call is TRBV7-9, the J call TRBJ1-2, with 8 bases lining up with TRBD1. The ends lost 2 bases at V and 4 bases at J; junction bases unmatched: 9. This CDR3 is 16 amino acids long. Germline V gene data show CDR1 as SEHNR and CDR2 as FQNEAQ (reference sequence). This CDR3 is CASSLIGRQGIYGYTF. The CDR3 nucleotides read TGTGCCAGCAGCTTAATTGGGAGACAGGGGATCTATGGCTACACCTTC.

The chain joins TRBV5-1 to TRBJ1-2, with no clear D. The V gene's germline CDR1 is SGHRS and CDR2 YFSETQ. This CDR3 contains 15 residues. Trimming stripped 0 bases from V and 2 bases from J, with 11 bases between. The CDR3 here is CASSLEGIWNYGYTF. Here the CDR3 DNA reads TGCGCCAGCAGCTTGGAAGGGATTTGGAACTATGGCTACACCTTC.

The V gene is TRBV9, the J gene TRBJ1-2, with D uncertain. CDR1 and CDR2 from the germline V gene are SGDLS and YYNGEE. CDR3 length equals 19 residues. Trimming removed 0 bases from V and 3 bases from J, with 24 bases in between. CDR3 in amino acids: CASSVEEYDTFNGDYGYTF. DNA for the CDR3: TGTGCCAGCAGCGTAGAGGAATACGACACTTTTAACGGGGACTATGGCTACACCTTC. Filled out from reference TRBV9 and TRBJ1-2, the complete variable domain reads DSGVTQTPKHLITATGQRVTLRCSPRSGDLSVYWYQQSLDQGLQFLIQYYNGEERAKGNILERFSAQQFPDLHSELNLSSLELGDSALYFCASSVEEYDTFNGDYGYTFGSGTRLTVV.

The J gene is TRBJ2-4, the V gene TRBV2, with 7 bases identical to TRBD2. The CDR3 is 14 amino acids. The V and J ends lost 3 bases and 6 bases, in that order; junction bases with no gene match: 5. Germline V lookup: CDR1 SNHLY, CDR2 FYNNEI. The CDR3 sequence is CASSEGGSGNIQYF. DNA of the CDR3: TGTGCCAGCAGTGAGGGGGGGTCCGGAAACATTCAGTACTTC.

This clonotype came up many times. V gene TRBV7-8 combines with J gene TRBJ2-1; D tentatively reads TRBD1 or TRBD2 (5 bases each). Trimming cost V 4 bases and J 3 bases, with 28 bases left between them. The germline gives CDR1 SGHVS, CDR2 FQNEAQ. The CDR3 consists of 20 residues. The CDR3 nucleotides are TGTGCCAGCAGCTCACTACGTGGAGGAGCGACAGCCGGCCTCTACAATGAGCAGTTCTTC. Translated: CASSSLRGGATAGLYNEQFF.

V usage is TRBV5-6 and J usage is TRBJ1-1, with D unclear. The CDR3 runs 14 residues. V lost 0 bases to trimming and J lost 4 bases, with 10 bases between them. Germline V gives CDR1 SGHDT, CDR2 YYEEEE. The DNA of the CDR3 is TGTGCCAGCAGCTTGGGGACTTCGAGCACTGAAGCTTTCTTT. Translated: CASSLGTSSTEAFF.

This clonotype has a handful of counts. The chain recombines TRBV7-6 with TRBJ2-2; either TRBD1 or TRBD2 may fit D (6 bases each). Per germline, CDR1 SGHVS and CDR2 FNYEAQ. The CDR3 loop spans 14 amino acids. Trimming removed 2 bases from V and 5 bases from J, with 9 bases in between. The CDR3 loop reads CASSLRGVTGELFF. CDR3 nucleotides: TGTGCCAGCAGCTTAAGGGGGGTTACCGGGGAGCTGTTTTTT.

Remarks on this clonotype: This probably arose from a read error, given a far larger clone one base away. The J gene is TRBJ2-2, the V gene TRBV9; perhaps TRBD2 as D (5 bases). The CDR3 totals 13 residues. Trimming stripped 0 bases from V and 5 bases from J, with 5 bases between. Germline assignment: CDR1 SGDLS and CDR2 YYNGEE. CDR3 DNA: TGTGCCAGCAGCGTAGCGGGGACCGGGGAGCTGTTTTTT. This codes for CASSVAGTGELFF. Combining the CDR3 with reference TRBV9 and TRBJ2-2 gives the whole variable domain DSGVTQTPKHLITATGQRVTLRCSPRSGDLSVYWYQQSLDQGLQFLIQYYNGEERAKGNILERFSAQQFPDLHSELNLSSLELGDSALYFCASSVAGTGELFFGEGSRLTVL.

The chain is built from TRBV7-4 and TRBJ2-5; weak D call: TRBD2 (5 bases). This CDR3 has 14 amino acids. From germline, CDR1 is SGHVT and CDR2 SQSDAQ. Trimming shortened V by 5 bases and J by 5 bases, and 15 bases separated the two germline ends. The CDR3 DNA follows: TGTGCCAGCAGCGCACGGGAAGATCTGGAGACCCAGTACTTC. Encoded protein: CASSAREDLETQYF.